The 16 T cell receptor beta chains below were found in one sample sequenced in a study of cytomegalovirus exposure and HLA in healthy donors. The PCR ran on 60 Vbeta and 13 Jbeta primers. Sequenced by immunoSEQ multiplex PCR; TCRdb stores in-frame clones only, minus some. The table records approximately 130,000 clones, about three quarters of them present only once. The sample was PBMCs. These receptors were obtained from a woman aged 55 to 70 in good health and CMV-seropositive.

This clone was seen only a few times. The chain carries TRBV19 and TRBJ1-2; D unclear. The germline gives CDR1 LNHDA, CDR2 SQIVND (reference sequence). V was clipped by 2 bases and J by 2 bases, with 9 bases between them. The CDR3 extends over 14 amino acids. The CDR3 sequence: CASSISGENYGYTF. Written as DNA, the CDR3 is TGTGCCAGTAGTATAAGCGGGGAGAACTATGGCTACACCTTC. Looking up the rest from reference TRBV19 and TRBJ1-2 gives the full variable domain: DGGITQSPKYLFRKEGQNVTLSCEQNLNHDAMYWYRQDPGQGLRLIYYSQIVNDFQKGDIAEGYSVSREKKESFPLTVTSAQKNPTAFYLCASSISGENYGYTFGSGTRLTVV.

This sequence joins TRBV29-1 and TRBJ1-3; TRBD1 aligns across 9 bases. This CDR3 has 14 residues. The ends lost 5 bases at V and 1 base at J; junction bases unmatched: 3. Per the germline V gene, CDR1 is SQVTM and CDR2 is ANQGSEA. CDR3 DNA sequence: TGCAGCGTTTCCGGGACAGGGTCTGGAAACACCATATATTTT. Its translation: CSVSGTGSGNTIYF. The full variable domain, in which reference TRBV29-1 and TRBJ1-3 provide the parts outside the CDR3, is SAVISQKPSRDICQRGTSLTIQCQVDSQVTMMFWYRQQPGQSLTLIATANQGSEATYESGFVIDKFPISRPNLTFSTLTVSNMSPEDSSIYLCSVSGTGSGNTIYFGEGSWLTVV.

The J gene is TRBJ1-1, the V gene TRBV7-8; 7 positions match TRBD1. CDR1 and CDR2 from the germline V gene are SGHVS and FQNEAQ. This CDR3 spans 16 amino acids. V dropped 1 base and J dropped 5; count of bases not matched to a gene: 10. The CDR3 spells CASSLESQGVGTEAFF. CDR3 sequence (DNA): TGTGCCAGCAGCTTAGAATCCCAGGGGGTCGGAACTGAAGCTTTCTTT.

The J gene is TRBJ1-3, the V gene TRBV7-9; D possibly corresponds to TRBD1 (6 bases). The CDR3 contains 16 residues. Per the germline V gene, CDR1 is SEHNR and CDR2 is FQNEAQ (reference sequence). Between the trimmed V and J ends, which lost 5 bases and 2 bases, there was a span of 16 bases. CDR3: CASSLKSTGPGNTIYF. In DNA, the CDR3 is TGTGCCAGCAGCCTAAAGTCAACAGGGCCTGGAAACACCATATATTTT.

The V call is TRBV7-3, the J call TRBJ1-1, with 8 nucleotides matching TRBD1. CDR3 size: 13 residues. Germline CDR1 is SGHTA and CDR2 is FQGTGA. Germline trimming cut 4 bases from V and 5 bases from J; bases unmatched to any gene: 3. The CDR3 DNA sequence: TGTGCCAGCAGCTCCGGACAGGGTACTGAAGCTTTCTTT. It is translated as CASSSGQGTEAFF.

The J gene is TRBJ1-2, the V gene TRBV7-8; weak D call: TRBD1 (5 bases). CDR3 length: 14 amino acids. V lost 1 base, J lost 0 bases, and 6 bases lay in between. Germline CDR1 reads SGHVS; CDR2 reads FQNEAQ. The CDR3, as DNA: TGTGCCAGCAGCTTAGGACAGACTAACTATGGCTACACCTTC. As protein: CASSLGQTNYGYTF.

The V call is TRBV14, the J call TRBJ1-1, with 8 bases that match TRBD1. This CDR3 is 12 amino acids long. Per germline, CDR1 SGHDN and CDR2 FVKESK. V lost 1 base to trimming and J lost 10 bases; unmatched junction nucleotides: 2. The CDR3, as DNA: TGTGCCAGCAGCCAAGCAGGGGGCAGAGCTTTCTTT. Its protein product is CASSQAGGRAFF.

This chain connects TRBV28 to TRBJ1-5, with D hard to call. Germline CDR1 reads MDHEN; CDR2 reads SYDVKM. V was cut by 3 bases and J by 5 bases, with 14 bases left in between. The CDR3 has 15 residues. This chain's CDR3 is CASSFVQEGYQPQHF. CDR3 DNA sequence: TGTGCCAGCAGTTTCGTTCAGGAGGGTTATCAGCCCCAGCATTTT.

The chain joins TRBV27 to TRBJ2-5; 10 bases fit TRBD2. V shed 3 bases and J 2 bases; nucleotides not matched to a gene: 3. Germline CDR1 is MNHEY and CDR2 is SMNVEV (reference sequence). The CDR3 is 15 amino acids. As DNA, the CDR3 is TGTGCCAGCAGTTTTCTAGCGGGGGTACAAGAGACCCAGTACTTC. Translating gives CASSFLAGVQETQYF.

As regards this clone: The junction departs from germline at one end; a sequencing error may be responsible. The V and J genes are TRBV7-9 and TRBJ1-2, with TRBD1 identical over 7 bases. Germline CDR1 and CDR2: SEHNR and FQNEAQ (reference sequence). The CDR3 runs to 15 residues. The CDR3 nucleotides are TGTTCCAGCAGCTTAGGGGACAGAGGGAACTATGGCTACACCTTC. This encodes CSSSLGDRGNYGYTF.

This chain connects TRBV5-1 to TRBJ1-1; 7 nucleotides align to TRBD1. CDR1 is SGHRS and CDR2 is YFSETQ in the germline V gene. The CDR3 totals 12 residues. V trimming: 5 bases; J trimming: 3 bases; junction bases outside the gene matches: 1. The CDR3, as DNA: TGCGCCAGCAGTACAGGGGACACTGAAGCTTTCTTT. It translates to CASSTGDTEAFF.

The chain carries TRBV5-1 and TRBJ1-2, with TRBD1 identical over 9 bases. The J segment lost 6 bases and the V segment lost 7 bases, leaving 10 bases of the junction unmatched. CDR1 SGHRS and CDR2 YFSETQ come from the germline V gene. This CDR3 has 14 amino acids. CDR3 sequence: CASGQGITANGYTF. The CDR3 DNA is TGCGCCAGCGGACAGGGGATTACAGCTAATGGCTACACCTTC.

The chain uses TRBV11-2 and TRBJ1-1; D is ambiguous. The length of the CDR3 is 13 residues. Trimming removed 5 bases from V and 3 bases from J, with 10 bases in between. Germline CDR1 SGHAT, CDR2 FQNNGV. CDR3 in amino acids: CASSPGEDTEAFF. As DNA, the CDR3 is TGTGCCAGCAGCCCCGGGGAGGACACTGAAGCTTTCTTT.

This clone was picked up a small number of times. J is TRBJ1-1 and V is TRBV9; the match to TRBD1 covers 11 bases. V lost 4 bases and J lost 6; bases outside the gene matches: 8. The CDR3 spans 15 residues. Germline CDR1 reads SGDLS; CDR2 reads YYNGEE. Here the CDR3 DNA reads TGTGCCAGCAGCCTAAGGGACAGGGGGTTCTCTGAAGCTTTCTTT. Translating gives CASSLRDRGFSEAFF.

The rearrangement joins TRBV28 to TRBJ1-3; D is unclear. CDR3 size: 15 residues. Trimming took 4 bases from V and 0 from J, leaving 10 bases between them. Germline V lookup: CDR1 MDHEN, CDR2 SYDVKM. CDR3 coding DNA: TGTGCCAGCAGTTGGCGACTGAACTCTGGAAACACCATATATTTT. It specifies CASSWRLNSGNTIYF. The entire variable domain, with the rest obtained from reference TRBV28 and TRBJ1-3, is as follows: DVKVTQSSRYLVKRTGEKVFLECVQDMDHENMFWYRQDPGLGLRLIYFSYDVKMKEKGDIPEGYSVSREKKERFSLILESASTNQTSMYLCASSWRLNSGNTIYFGEGSWLTVV.

This clone was recorded a few times. This chain joins TRBV27 and TRBJ1-2, with 7 bases fitting TRBD1. The CDR3 is made up of 15 amino acids. Trimming took 5 bases from V and 3 from J; bases not matched to a gene: 9. CDR1 MNHEY and CDR2 SMNVEV come from the germline V gene (reference sequence). Here the CDR3 DNA reads TGTGCCAGCAGTCCCGGCGACAGGGTGTACTATGGCTACACCTTC. Amino acid sequence: CASSPGDRVYYGYTF.